The T cell receptor (beta chain) described here comes from a study of shared clonotypes between healthy human individuals. The CDR3 runs 13 residues. V was cut by 5 bases and J by 11 bases, with 16 bases left in between. Per the germline V gene, CDR1 is MNHNS and CDR2 is SASEGT. In replicate PCRs of sorted subsets, approximately 190 ng DNA, about 30,000 T cell genomes, was used. The method was immunoSEQ multiplex PCR; TCRdb's version includes in-frame clones alone and lacks a portion of them. The sample has 1,400,000 or so clones, approximately 98.5% seen once. Points from the study as a whole: Non-shared clonotypes had lower generation probabilities than those shared by all four donors.

It was into CD45RA+ naive and CD45RA-negative memory subsets that the CD4+ cells were split. As for this clone: Its target is not known.

Input material: naive CD4+ T cells sorted from blood. Subset indicated: CD45RA+ positively selected. This clonotype was obtained from a man under 40 in good health. The rearrangement links TRBV6-1 to TRBJ1-5, with D possibly being TRBD1 (5 bases). The CDR3 sequence: CASSNVGRGAQHF. The CDR3 DNA reads as TGTGCCAGCAGTAATGTCGGACGGGGGGCCCAGCATTTT.